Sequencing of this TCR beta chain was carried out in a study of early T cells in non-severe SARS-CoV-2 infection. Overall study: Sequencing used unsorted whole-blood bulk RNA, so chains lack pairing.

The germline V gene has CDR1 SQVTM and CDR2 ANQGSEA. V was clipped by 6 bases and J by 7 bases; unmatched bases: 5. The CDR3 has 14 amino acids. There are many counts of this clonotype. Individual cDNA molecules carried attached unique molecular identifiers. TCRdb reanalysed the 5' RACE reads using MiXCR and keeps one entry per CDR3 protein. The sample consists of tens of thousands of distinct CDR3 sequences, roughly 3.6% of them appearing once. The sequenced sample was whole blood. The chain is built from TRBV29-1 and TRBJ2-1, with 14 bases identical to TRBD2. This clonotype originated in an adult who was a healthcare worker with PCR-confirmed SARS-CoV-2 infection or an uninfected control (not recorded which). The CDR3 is CSVGTSGRSNEQFF. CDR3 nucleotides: TGCAGCGTCGGGACTAGCGGGAGATCGAATGAGCAGTTCTTC.